The 8 T cell receptor beta chains below come from one sample, sequenced in a study of molecular identifiers for immune sequencing clone quantification (dated by TCRdb to the late 2010s). The library was obtained by PCR. The sequencer listed for this sample is Illumina HiSeq 4000. The public reads were quality trimmed at Q25 with fastp and then assembled into clones with MiXCR by TCRdb, keeping productive beta chains. Each CDR3 protein appears once, grouped with its most common genes and DNA. This sample holds about 640,000 distinct CDR3 sequences; 15% to 20% were observed only once. About 0.9% of the sample lies in the top ten. The sample comprised naive CD8+ T cells from blood, with Jurkat cell RNA spiked in. According to the study, the label for this sample's cell subset or site signals: FACS-sorted CD8+CD4-CCR7+CD45RA+ naive T cells. The receptors here all came from a human donor in good health. Some libraries in this study had Jurkat cell RNA spiked in.

Concerning this clonotype: A much larger clone lies one base from this, so it may be a read error. The chain couples TRBV11-3 to TRBJ2-5; the D gene is possibly TRBD1 (6 bases). Looked up from germline, CDR1 is SGHNT and CDR2 is YENEEA. The CDR3 spans 13 residues. The CDR3 sequence is CASSKQGQETRYF. Written as DNA, the CDR3 is TGTGCCAGCAGCAAACAGGGCCAAGAGACCCGGTACTTC.

This clonotype was recorded at least ten times. The chain joins TRBV5-4 to TRBJ2-3, with 7 positions matching TRBD2. In germline, CDR1 is SGHNT, CDR2 YYREEE (reference sequence). This CDR3 has 16 amino acids. With V trimmed by 1 base and J by 4 bases, 9 bases remained unmatched. The CDR3 DNA reads TGTGCCAGCAGCTTGTCCGGGGGGATGTTCCCAGATACGCAGTATTTT. Its protein product is CASSLSGGMFPDTQYF.

Comments on this clonotype: A single base separates this from a much larger clone, so it may be a read error. This sequence joins TRBV6-5 and TRBJ1-2; weak D call: TRBD1 (6 bases). The germline V gene has CDR1 MNHEY and CDR2 SVGAGI. There are 14 residues in the CDR3. CDR3 coding DNA: TGTGCCAGCAGAAGGACAGTTTTGGACTATGACTACACCTTC. Residues: CASRRTVLDYDYTF.

This clonotype was counted at least ten times. The gene calls are TRBV6-5 and TRBJ2-7, with D unresolved. Germline V gene lookup returns CDR1 MNHEY and CDR2 SVGAGI. This CDR3 has 12 amino acids. Trimming took off 1 base at V and 6 bases at J, with 7 bases between the two ends. The CDR3 loop reads CASSYLLGEQYF. The CDR3 bases are TGTGCCAGCAGTTACTTGCTAGGCGAGCAGTACTTC.

In its sample, this clonotype was seen a few times. This chain connects TRBV18 to TRBJ1-1; D is unresolved. The CDR3 runs 13 residues. Looked up from germline, CDR1 is KGHSH and CDR2 is LQKENI. V gave up 2 bases and J gave up 2 bases, with 6 bases separating them. CDR3 nucleotide sequence: TGTGCCAGCTCACCAGTGGCAAACACTGAAGCTTTCTTT. Translated, it gives CASSPVANTEAFF.

This clonotype has at least ten counts. The J gene is TRBJ2-3, the V gene TRBV10-3; 7 nucleotides line up with TRBD1. J lost 7 bases, V lost 8 bases, and 15 bases had no gene match. CDR3 length: 15 amino acids. CDR1 is ENHRY, CDR2 SYGVKD, per germline. CDR3 residues: CAIGDPTGLTNTQYF. The DNA of the CDR3 is TGTGCCATCGGAGACCCGACAGGGTTGACCAATACGCAGTATTTT.

The chain joins TRBV3-1 to TRBJ1-5; a possible D gene is TRBD1 (6 bases). The CDR3 totals 19 residues. Between the trimmed V and J ends, which lost 5 bases and 0 bases, there was a span of 23 bases. Germline assignment: CDR1 LGHDT and CDR2 YNNKEL (reference sequence). The CDR3 nucleotides are TGTGCCAGCAGCAAAACCTTAGCAGAGGGGGGGTATAGCAATCAGCCCCAGCATTTT. It yields the protein CASSKTLAEGGYSNQPQHF.

The CDR3 DNA is TGTGCCAGCAGCGACCGGGCCCTTAATTCACCCCTCCACTTT. Its translation: CASSDRALNSPLHF. The chain employs TRBV11-1 and TRBJ1-6; D gene unclear. The V end lost 5 bases, the J end lost 6 bases, and 11 bases lay between the germline ends. Germline V gene sequence: CDR1 SGHAT, CDR2 FQDESV (reference sequence). The CDR3 loop spans 14 amino acids.